Presented here are 11 T cell receptor beta chains from one specimen sequenced in a study of blood T cell repertoires in COVID-19. Profiling relied on immunoSEQ multiplex PCR, and the TCRdb table lists in-frame clones only, not all of them. The profile shows about 220,000 clones, around three quarters of them singletons. Specimen: peripheral blood. The receptors were sampled from a woman aged 70-85 years with acute or convalescent COVID-19.

This rearrangement joins TRBV6-1 to TRBJ2-1, with a weak D call TRBD2 (5 bases). The CDR3 runs 18 residues. Looked up from germline, CDR1 is MNHNS and CDR2 is SASEGT. V lost 1 base to trimming and J lost 0 bases, with 16 bases between them. The chain's CDR3 is CASSEGSGGSFSYNEQFF. The CDR3, as DNA: TGTGCCAGCAGTGAAGGGTCCGGAGGAAGCTTCTCCTACAATGAGCAGTTCTTC.

The chain uses TRBV27 and TRBJ2-3; 7 nucleotides align to TRBD2. Germline CDR1 reads MNHEY; CDR2 reads SMNVEV (reference sequence). This CDR3 region has 15 residues. With V trimmed by 3 bases and J by 7 bases, 10 bases remained unmatched. The CDR3 reads CASSLRGTPINTQYF. The CDR3 DNA sequence: TGTGCCAGCAGTTTGCGGGGGACCCCAATTAATACGCAGTATTTT.

The chain carries TRBV6-2 or TRBV6-3 and TRBJ2-1; D remains ambiguous. The CDR3 length is 11 residues. CDR1 and CDR2 (germline): MNHEY, SVGEGT. Deletions cut 5 bases from V and 8 bases from J, with 7 bases between. This CDR3 reads CASSLFYEQFF. Written as DNA, the CDR3 is TGTGCCAGCAGTCTATTCTATGAGCAGTTCTTC.

This clone turned up a few times. V gene TRBV13 combines with J gene TRBJ1-1, with a possible D match to TRBD1 (6 bases). The V end was cut by 3 bases, the J end by 1 base, with 15 bases between. This CDR3 has 16 amino acids. Looked up from germline, CDR1 is PRHDT and CDR2 is FYEKMQ (reference sequence). Here the CDR3 reads CASSLGLATGNTEAFF. The CDR3 DNA reads as TGTGCCAGCAGCTTGGGGCTTGCGACAGGGAACACTGAAGCTTTCTTT.

The chain recombines TRBV10-3 with TRBJ2-2; TRBD1 matches 9 bases. Germline lookup yields CDR1 ENHRY and CDR2 SYGVKD. J was trimmed by 3 bases and V by 7 bases; bases with no gene match: 9. The CDR3 loop spans 16 amino acids. CDR3 region: CAITHSDRGHTGELFF. In DNA, the CDR3 is TGTGCCATCACCCACTCGGACAGGGGTCACACCGGGGAGCTGTTTTTT.

The rearrangement joins TRBV5-1 to TRBJ2-3, with 10 bases that match TRBD2. The junction had 9 bases not matched to a gene; V was cut back by 4 bases and J by 4 bases. Per germline, CDR1 SGHRS and CDR2 YFSETQ. The CDR3 has 16 amino acids. The CDR3 loop is CASSRMLAGGSDTQYF. In DNA form, the CDR3 reads TGCGCCAGCAGCCGTATGTTAGCGGGGGGATCAGATACGCAGTATTTT. Complete variable domain (other parts from reference TRBV5-1 and TRBJ2-3): KAGVTQTPRYLIKTRGQQVTLSCSPISGHRSVSWYQQTPGQGLQFLFEYFSETQRNKGNFPGRFSGRQFSNSRSEMNVSTLELGDSALYLCASSRMLAGGSDTQYFGPGTRLTVL.

The chain joins TRBV10-1 to TRBJ2-3; D call uncertain. The germline V and J ends were trimmed by 2 bases and 6 bases, with 12 bases remaining between them. The CDR3 runs to 14 residues. Germline V CDR1 and CDR2: WNHNN, SYGVQD (reference sequence). The CDR3 DNA follows: TGCGCCAGCAGTGAGGCTCTGAGATCGGATACGCAGTATTTT. Protein product: CASSEALRSDTQYF.

This clone was observed a few times. At one end, the junction sequence differs from germline, possibly due to a read error. The rearrangement joins TRBV6-5 to TRBJ2-3, with TRBD1 identical over 9 bases. CDR3 length: 11 amino acids. CDR1 is MNHEY, CDR2 SVGAGI, per germline. CDR3 bases: TGTGCCAGTCAGGGGGGACAGGGTGAGAATTTT. Its protein product is CASQGGQGENF.

V is TRBV9 and J is TRBJ1-1; no definite D call. The CDR3 is made up of 15 amino acids. Germline loops: CDR1 SGDLS, CDR2 YYNGEE. V lost 0 bases and J lost 1, with 10 bases in between. CDR3 region: CASSVGADPNTEAFF. CDR3 DNA sequence: TGTGCCAGCAGCGTAGGGGCAGACCCGAACACTGAAGCTTTCTTT.

Only one count was recorded for this clone. The rearrangement links TRBV7-2 to TRBJ2-5; possibly TRBD1 for D (5 bases). CDR3 size: 18 residues. Germline V gives CDR1 SGHTA, CDR2 FQGNSA. V lost 3 bases, J lost 5 bases, and 25 bases lay in between. The CDR3 nucleotides read TGTGCCAGCAGCTTCACCCTCGCCAGGGTCCTCGGTGAGGAGACCCAGTACTTC. Its translation is CASSFTLARVLGEETQYF.

This sequence joins TRBV7-9 and TRBJ2-5; the match to TRBD2 covers 9 bases. The CDR3 sequence is 16 residues long. Trimming at V came to 2 bases and at J to 7 bases, leaving 11 bases not matched to a gene. Germline-derived CDR1 and CDR2 are SEHNR and FQNEAQ (reference sequence). CDR3 amino acids: CASSLSGGGGGATQYF. CDR3 bases: TGTGCCAGCAGCTTAAGTGGCGGCGGGGGGGGCGCGACCCAGTACTTC.